A selection of T cell receptor beta chains follows, all from one sample in a study of blood T cell repertoires in COVID-19. TCRdb's table, derived via immunoSEQ multiplex PCR, lists solely in-frame clones and lacks some. There are roughly 98,000 clones in the sample; roughly four fifths occur only once, and 10% to 15% lies in the top ten. Material for sequencing was peripheral blood. These receptors were collected from a human donor in a cohort sampled during active COVID-19. CDR3s include the opening cysteine and the closing phenylalanine or tryptophan. The order of the fields is clone size, CDR3 length, D gene, V gene, J gene, CDR3 DNA, CDR3 protein. The D gene is left open where the match is weak. Only some rows state a clone size, as once, few, many or a class for expanded clones.

abundance: -; len: 14; d_gene: -; v_gene: TRBV18; j_gene: TRBJ2-5; CDR3nt: TGTGCCAGCTCACCAGGACTTCTTCAAGAGACCCAGTACTTC; CDR3aa: CASSPGLLQETQYF
abundance: -; len: 12; d_gene: -; v_gene: TRBV28; j_gene: TRBJ2-7; CDR3nt: TGTGCCAGCAGTTTAAGGGGTCGCGAGCAGTACTTC; CDR3aa: CASSLRGREQYF
abundance: -; len: 15; d_gene: TRBD2; v_gene: TRBV2; j_gene: TRBJ2-3; CDR3nt: TGTGCCAGCAGTGAAGAGCTAGCGGGGATAGATACGCAGTATTTT; CDR3aa: CASSEELAGIDTQYF
abundance: few; len: 14; d_gene: -; v_gene: TRBV6-2/TRBV6-3; j_gene: TRBJ1-1; CDR3nt: TGTGCCAGCAGTTATCTGGTGTCGGACACTGAAGCTTTCTTT; CDR3aa: CASSYLVSDTEAFF
abundance: -; len: 15; d_gene: TRBD1; v_gene: TRBV4-2; j_gene: TRBJ2-5; CDR3nt: TGTGCCAGCAGCCGACAGGGGGCTTGGCAAGAGACCCAGTACTTC; CDR3aa: CASSRQGAWQETQYF
abundance: -; len: 15; d_gene: -; v_gene: TRBV5-1; j_gene: TRBJ1-4; CDR3nt: TGCGCCAGCAGCTCCGTGGGGGCTTTAGAGGAAAAACTGTTTTTT; CDR3aa: CASSSVGALEEKLFF
abundance: -; len: 11; d_gene: -; v_gene: TRBV6-5; j_gene: TRBJ2-5; CDR3nt: TGTGCCAGCAGTTACGAAGGGGCCCAGTACTTC; CDR3aa: CASSYEGAQYF
abundance: few; len: 15; d_gene: TRBD1; v_gene: TRBV18; j_gene: TRBJ2-2; CDR3nt: TGTGCCAGCTCAGCAAACAGGGGAATCACCGGGGAGCTGTTTTTT; CDR3aa: CASSANRGITGELFF
abundance: -; len: 14; d_gene: TRBD1; v_gene: TRBV18; j_gene: TRBJ2-1; CDR3nt: TGTGCCAGCTCATCTGGACAGGGGTCCAATGAGCAGTTCTTC; CDR3aa: CASSSGQGSNEQFF
abundance: once; len: 15; d_gene: TRBD2; v_gene: TRBV18; j_gene: TRBJ2-3; CDR3nt: TGTGCCAGCTCCCTAGGACTAGCGGGCACAGATACGCAGTATTTT; CDR3aa: CASSLGLAGTDTQYF
abundance: few; len: 16; d_gene: -; v_gene: TRBV18; j_gene: TRBJ1-6; CDR3nt: TGTGCCAGCTCACCATTATCGGGTATACGTAATTCACCCCTCCACTTT; CDR3aa: CASSPLSGIRNSPLHF
abundance: -; len: 15; d_gene: -; v_gene: TRBV2; j_gene: TRBJ2-3; CDR3nt: TGTGCCAGCACCTGGTCCGGCGGGAGCACAGATACGCAGTATTTT; CDR3aa: CASTWSGGSTDTQYF
abundance: -; len: 19; d_gene: TRBD1; v_gene: TRBV18; j_gene: TRBJ1-5; CDR3nt: TGTGCCAGCTCACCGCCCGCCGGGACAGGGGGTTATAGCAATCAGCCCCAGCATTTT; CDR3aa: CASSPPAGTGGYSNQPQHF
abundance: -; len: 16; d_gene: -; v_gene: TRBV19; j_gene: TRBJ1-3; CDR3nt: TGTGCCAGTCAGGGCTGGTACTTAGCCACTGGAAACACCATATATTTT; CDR3aa: CASQGWYLATGNTIYF
abundance: -; len: 15; d_gene: -; v_gene: TRBV5-1; j_gene: TRBJ2-7; CDR3nt: TGCGCCAGCAGCTTGTGGGAGGGGGGACCAGGCGAGCAGTACTTC; CDR3aa: CASSLWEGGPGEQYF
abundance: few; len: 15; d_gene: TRBD1; v_gene: TRBV19; j_gene: TRBJ1-4; CDR3nt: TGTGCCAGTAGTGCCGGACAGGTCACTAATGAAAAACTGTTTTTT; CDR3aa: CASSAGQVTNEKLFF
abundance: -; len: 16; d_gene: TRBD1; v_gene: TRBV5-1; j_gene: TRBJ2-3; CDR3nt: TGCGCCAGCAGCATAGCTCCGGGACAGGGAGGAGATACGCAGTATTTT; CDR3aa: CASSIAPGQGGDTQYF
abundance: -; len: 15; d_gene: -; v_gene: TRBV5-1; j_gene: TRBJ2-7; CDR3nt: TGCGCCAGCAGCCGGGGGGACACGAGCTCCTACGAGCAGTACTTC; CDR3aa: CASSRGDTSSYEQYF
abundance: -; len: 16; d_gene: TRBD2; v_gene: TRBV27; j_gene: TRBJ2-7; CDR3nt: TGTGCCAGCAGGTTCCGGATCTCGGGGGGAGTCTACGAGCAGTACTTC; CDR3aa: CASRFRISGGVYEQYF
abundance: -; len: 14; d_gene: -; v_gene: TRBV30; j_gene: TRBJ2-3; CDR3nt: TGTGCCTGGGCCTCCCCGGTGGGCACAGATACGCAGTATTTT; CDR3aa: CAWASPVGTDTQYF
abundance: -; len: 14; d_gene: -; v_gene: TRBV7-2; j_gene: TRBJ1-2; CDR3nt: TGTGCCAGCAGCTTAGCGTATCGGGAGAGAGGCTACACCTTC; CDR3aa: CASSLAYRERGYTF
abundance: few; len: 13; d_gene: TRBD1; v_gene: TRBV19; j_gene: TRBJ1-2; CDR3nt: TGTGCCAGTAGTGGATACAGGGGGCAGTTCTCCTCCTTC; CDR3aa: CASSGYRGQFSSF
abundance: once; len: 13; d_gene: -; v_gene: TRBV4-1; j_gene: TRBJ1-5; CDR3nt: TGCGCCAGCAGCCAAGATTCTTATCAGCCCCAGCATTTT; CDR3aa: CASSQDSYQPQHF
abundance: -; len: 18; d_gene: -; v_gene: TRBV14; j_gene: TRBJ2-6; CDR3nt: TGTGCCAGCAGCCAATATAGGACAGCGAACTCTGGGGCCAACGTCCTGACTTTC; CDR3aa: CASSQYRTANSGANVLTF